This passage covers 14 T cell receptor beta chains from one sample sequenced in a study of T cell clonality in common variable immunodeficiency. Study-wide findings and caveats: Fewer deletions and N-nucleotide insertions were reportedly seen in common variable immunodeficiency TCR beta sequences.

Only in-frame clones appear in the TCRdb table, and some are missing; sequencing was by immunoSEQ multiplex PCR. This sample carries 20,000 to 25,000 clones, none of them present only once. Antigens for these TCRs are unknown. The sequenced sample consisted of peripheral blood mononuclear cells. All receptors derive from a human donor with common variable immunodeficiency.

This clone was observed at least ten times. Read coverage stops 3 residues before the CDR3 terminus; the germline J gene supplies the remainder. The rearrangement joins TRBV30 to TRBJ2-3; 11 bases fit TRBD1. The CDR3 is 16 residues long. V lost 3 bases, J lost 0 bases, and 5 bases stayed unmatched. Germline V gene lookup returns CDR1 GTSNPN and CDR2 SVGIG (reference sequence). CDR3 DNA, as far as it was read: TGTGCCTGGAGGGCCGGGACAGGGGGAAGCACAGATACG. It translates to CAWRAGTGGSTDT. The full CDR3 sequence reads CAWRAGTGGSTDTQYF.

This clone was counted many times. The sequence runs out 3 residues before the end of the CDR3; the remainder is reconstructed from the germline J gene. The V and J genes are TRBV29-1 and TRBJ1-5; D unclear. Germline V gene sequence: CDR1 SQVTM, CDR2 ANQGSEA. The length of the CDR3 is 13 residues. V was shortened by 5 bases and J by 7 bases, with 15 bases between the two germline ends. The CDR3 is CSVLGLSGQPQHF. CDR3 DNA (partial): TGCAGCGTTCTAGGTCTATCGGGGCAGCCC.

In its sample, this clone is medium-sized (0.01 to 0.1%). The read halts 3 residues ahead of the CDR3 end, with the missing end drawn from the germline J gene. The rearrangement uses TRBV5-1 and TRBJ2-5; D might be TRBD1 (6 bases). CDR3 length equals 15 residues. In germline, CDR1 is SGHRS, CDR2 YFSETQ. Trimming shortened V by 4 bases and J by 2 bases, and 15 bases separated the two germline ends. CDR3 bases read: TGCGCCAGCAGCCCGGGACACCAGACACAAGAGACC. Translation: CASSPGHQTQET. The whole CDR3 region reads CASSPGHQTQETQYF.

About this clone: The CDR3 goes on 3 residues after the read ends, and that part is filled in from the germline J gene. The chain combines TRBV20-1 with TRBJ2-1; TRBD2 might be the D (6 bases). CDR3 length: 9 residues. V lost 6 bases and J lost 9, with 6 bases in between. CDR1 and CDR2 (germline): DFQATT, SNEGSKA (reference sequence). CDR3: CSAGGEQFF. CDR3 bases read: TGCAGTGCGGGGGGTGAG.

With respect to this clone: The CDR3 end falls 3 residues outside the read, so it is completed with the germline J gene. The rearrangement links TRBV19 to TRBJ1-5; 10 bases agree with TRBD1. With V trimmed by 3 bases and J by 7 bases, 12 bases remained unmatched. Germline V CDR1 and CDR2: LNHDA, SQIVND (reference sequence). The length of the CDR3 is 17 residues. CDR3: CASSIGVDRGVWQPQHF. Incomplete CDR3 DNA: TGTGCCAGTAGTATCGGGGTGGACAGGGGGGTATGGCAGCCC.

This clone was recorded many times. The read halts 3 residues ahead of the CDR3 end, with the missing end drawn from the germline J gene. The chain is built from TRBV5-1 and TRBJ2-3, with TRBD2 matching 8 bases. The CDR3 spans 14 residues. The V gene end was trimmed by 6 bases and the J gene end by 4 bases; junction bases not matched to a gene: 7. The germline gives CDR1 SGHRS, CDR2 YFSETQ. The CDR3 region is CASTVGGGADTQYF. The sequenced part of the CDR3 DNA is TGCGCCAGCACCGTCGGGGGGGGTGCAGATACG.

This clone has at least ten counts. Read coverage stops 3 residues before the CDR3 terminus; the germline J gene supplies the remainder. The chain has TRBV6-1 and TRBJ1-6, with 7 bases aligning to TRBD1. V gave up 4 bases and J gave up 9 bases; unmatched junction bases: 6. The CDR3 loop spans 14 amino acids. Per germline, CDR1 MNHNS and CDR2 SASEGT. The part of the CDR3 DNA that was read is TGTGCCAGCAGTGGGGACAGAAGGATTTCACCC. Residues: CASSGDRRISP. The full CDR3 is CASSGDRRISPLHF.

This clone has a handful of counts. The read ends 3 residues shy of where the CDR3 ends; the end is completed using the germline J gene. The rearrangement uses TRBV13 and TRBJ1-3; 8 nucleotides align to TRBD1. The CDR3 has 15 residues. J gave up 3 bases and V 5 bases, and 6 bases lay outside the gene matches. Germline V gene sequence: CDR1 PRHDT, CDR2 FYEKMQ (reference sequence). The CDR3 bases that were read are TGTGCCAGCAGCCCGAGGACAGGGAGTGGAAACACC. It is translated as CASSPRTGSGNT. The entire CDR3 protein is CASSPRTGSGNTIYF.

This clone was counted at least ten times. The sequenced fragment ends 3 residues before the CDR3 boundary, so the rest is inferred from the germline J gene. The chain couples TRBV6-1 to TRBJ1-1, with 7 nucleotides matching TRBD1. The CDR3 runs 16 residues. Germline assignment: CDR1 MNHNS and CDR2 SASEGT. V shed 2 bases and J 6 bases; nucleotides not matched to a gene: 12. CDR3 sequence: CASSEFGTDLSAEAFF. The covered CDR3 bases are TGTGCCAGCAGTGAATTTGGGACAGACCTCTCGGCTGAA.

This clone has ten or more counts. The observed sequence ends 3 residues before the CDR3 terminus, with the missing tail filled in from the germline J gene. This sequence joins TRBV6-1 and TRBJ2-4; the match to TRBD2 covers 8 bases. Germline assignment: CDR1 MNHNS and CDR2 SASEGT. V gave up 2 bases and J gave up 0 bases; unmatched junction bases: 3. This CDR3 spans 16 amino acids. The sequenced part of the CDR3 DNA is TGTGCCAGCAGTGAACTACTAGCGGTAGCCAAAAACATT. Translation gives CASSELLAVAKNI. The complete CDR3 protein is CASSELLAVAKNIQYF.

This clone was seen at least ten times. With the read ending 3 residues before the CDR3 end, the germline J gene is used to fill in that end. The chain links TRBV6-1 to TRBJ1-3; 7 nucleotides agree with TRBD1. In germline, CDR1 is MNHNS, CDR2 SASEGT. CDR3 length equals 16 residues. V lost 0 bases to trimming and J lost 1 base; unmatched junction nucleotides: 3. The CDR3: CASSEAGQLSGNTIYF. The sequenced part of the CDR3 DNA is TGTGCCAGCAGTGAAGCGGGACAGCTTTCTGGAAACACC.

This clone was detected ten times or more. The read comes to an end 3 residues before the CDR3 does, leaving the germline J gene to fill in the end. This rearrangement joins TRBV4-2 to TRBJ2-7; 10 nucleotides line up with TRBD1. Germline lookup yields CDR1 LGHNA and CDR2 YNFKEQ. V gave up 4 bases and J gave up 3 bases; unmatched junction bases: 6. The CDR3 loop spans 15 amino acids. CDR3 amino acids: CASSPPGQGIYEQYF. The CDR3 DNA, read in part, is TGTGCCAGCAGCCCCCCGGGACAGGGGATCTACGAG.

This clone was detected ten times or more. The read terminates 3 residues before the CDR3 end, so the remaining end is supplied by the germline J gene. The chain employs TRBV2 and TRBJ2-1, with a possible D match to TRBD1 (5 bases). The CDR3 has 12 amino acids. The germline gives CDR1 SNHLY, CDR2 FYNNEI. The V end was cut by 10 bases, the J end by 6 bases, with 13 bases between. CDR3 in amino acids: CAITEGANEQFF. Partial CDR3 DNA: TGTGCCATCACCGAAGGGGCCAATGAG.

This clone was counted ten times or more. The read comes to an end 3 residues before the CDR3 does, leaving the germline J gene to fill in the end. The rearrangement uses TRBV7-6 and TRBJ2-7, with 11 positions matching TRBD2. The V gene's germline CDR1 is SGHVS and CDR2 FNYEAQ. The CDR3 is made up of 14 amino acids. V trimming: 5 bases; J trimming: 3 bases; junction bases outside the gene matches: 3. The CDR3 protein is CASSTTSGGYEQYF. The sequenced part of the CDR3 DNA is TGTGCCAGCAGCACAACTAGCGGGGGCTACGAG. Full variable domain (outside the CDR3, taken from reference TRBV7-6 and TRBJ2-7): GAGVSQSPRYKVTKRGQDVALRCDPISGHVSLYWYRQALGQGPEFLTYFNYEAQQDKSGLPNDRFSAERPEGSISTLTIQRTEQRDSAMYRCASSTTSGGYEQYFGPGTRLTVT.